This is a list of T cell receptor beta chains from one sample in a study of blood T cell repertoires in COVID-19. Method: immunoSEQ multiplex PCR; TCRdb's copy keeps in-frame clones and lacks some. The sample yields roughly 130,000 clones, roughly 80% seen once. Source material: PBMCs or T cells enriched from blood (not recorded which). Receptor source: a middle-aged man with acute COVID-19. The CDR3 runs from the conserved cysteine through the conserved F or W. D genes are given only for firm matches. Expanded clones are given a class, and other clones once, few, many or no size at all.

clone_size: once
j_call: TRBJ1-2
d_call: TRBD1
v_call: TRBV28
cdr3_nt: TGTGCCAGCAGGACGACAGGGGTCAAACGTGGCTACACCTTC
cdr3_aa: CASRTTGVKRGYTF

clone_size: -
j_call: TRBJ1-5
d_call: -
v_call: TRBV12-3/TRBV12-4
cdr3_nt: TGTGCCAGCAGTTTAGCGTCGGATCAGCCCCAGCATTTT
cdr3_aa: CASSLASDQPQHF

clone_size: -
j_call: TRBJ2-2
d_call: TRBD2
v_call: TRBV6-2/TRBV6-3
cdr3_nt: TGTGCCAGCAGTCTTCTAGCGGGGCCGAACACCGGGGAGCTGTTTTTT
cdr3_aa: CASSLLAGPNTGELFF

clone_size: -
j_call: TRBJ2-5
d_call: TRBD2
v_call: TRBV3-1/TRBV3-2
cdr3_nt: TGTGCCAGCAGCCAAGTCCCCGGACTAGCGGGGGGGGAGACCCAGTACTTC
cdr3_aa: CASSQVPGLAGGETQYF

clone_size: -
j_call: TRBJ1-5
d_call: -
v_call: TRBV19
cdr3_nt: TGTGCCAGTACGCGGGTCTGGGGTCAGCCCCAGCATTTT
cdr3_aa: CASTRVWGQPQHF

clone_size: -
j_call: TRBJ1-3
d_call: -
v_call: TRBV5-8
cdr3_nt: TGTGCCAGCAGCCTCGGACGGGGCTCTGGAAACACCATATATTTT
cdr3_aa: CASSLGRGSGNTIYF

clone_size: -
j_call: TRBJ1-6
d_call: -
v_call: TRBV27
cdr3_nt: TGTGCCAGCAAAGATCCTAGCTCCTATAATTCACCCCTCCACTTT
cdr3_aa: CASKDPSSYNSPLHF

clone_size: -
j_call: TRBJ2-7
d_call: TRBD1
v_call: TRBV15
cdr3_nt: TGTGCCACCAGCGGCGGACAGGGATTCTACGAGCAGTACTTC
cdr3_aa: CATSGGQGFYEQYF

clone_size: -
j_call: TRBJ2-5
d_call: -
v_call: TRBV27
cdr3_nt: TGTGCCAGCAGTTTATCGGGAGCCCAAGAGACCCAGTACTTC
cdr3_aa: CASSLSGAQETQYF

clone_size: -
j_call: TRBJ1-1
d_call: TRBD1
v_call: TRBV18
cdr3_nt: TGTGCCAGCTCACCAGATGGACAGGGCCGCCTGAGGAACACTGAAGCTTTCTTT
cdr3_aa: CASSPDGQGRLRNTEAFF

clone_size: few
j_call: TRBJ2-7
d_call: -
v_call: TRBV19
cdr3_nt: TGTGCCAGTACTCTAGAGCAGTACTTC
cdr3_aa: CASTLEQYF

clone_size: once
j_call: TRBJ2-2
d_call: TRBD2
v_call: TRBV6-5
cdr3_nt: TGTGCCAGCAGCCGCGCGGGAGGGAGGACCGGGGAGCTGTTTTTT
cdr3_aa: CASSRAGGRTGELFF

clone_size: -
j_call: TRBJ2-5
d_call: -
v_call: TRBV28
cdr3_nt: TGTGCCAGCAGTTTTGTCGGTTTCCAAGAGACCCAGTACTTC
cdr3_aa: CASSFVGFQETQYF

clone_size: -
j_call: TRBJ1-2
d_call: TRBD1
v_call: TRBV27
cdr3_nt: TGTGCCAGCAGGAATACAGGGGACTATGGCTACACCTTC
cdr3_aa: CASRNTGDYGYTF

clone_size: -
j_call: TRBJ2-7
d_call: -
v_call: TRBV21-1
cdr3_nt: TGTGCCAGCAGCAAGAGATGGAGTAGTGGGACAGGGGGGTACGAGCAGTACTTC
cdr3_aa: CASSKRWSSGTGGYEQYF

clone_size: -
j_call: TRBJ2-1
d_call: -
v_call: TRBV12-3/TRBV12-4
cdr3_nt: TGTGCCAGTGGGTTGGCAGGGCCCAATGAGCAGTTCTTC
cdr3_aa: CASGLAGPNEQFF

clone_size: -
j_call: TRBJ2-3
d_call: TRBD2
v_call: TRBV10-3
cdr3_nt: TGTGCCATCAGTGAGTCTCAAAGCGGGGGGAAAGGAGATACGCAGTATTTT
cdr3_aa: CAISESQSGGKGDTQYF

clone_size: once
j_call: TRBJ1-3
d_call: -
v_call: TRBV28
cdr3_nt: TGTGCCAGCAGTTCTGGGGGCCTTAACTCTGGAAACACCATATATTTT
cdr3_aa: CASSSGGLNSGNTIYF

clone_size: -
j_call: TRBJ2-5
d_call: -
v_call: TRBV6-1
cdr3_nt: TGTGCCAGCAGAGAAGGACTCCAAGAGACCCAGTACTTC
cdr3_aa: CASREGLQETQYF

clone_size: -
j_call: TRBJ1-1
d_call: TRBD1
v_call: TRBV10-1
cdr3_nt: TGCGCCAGCAGTGAATATAGGGACAGTGAAGCTTTCTTT
cdr3_aa: CASSEYRDSEAFF

clone_size: -
j_call: TRBJ1-5
d_call: -
v_call: TRBV6-4
cdr3_nt: TGTGCCAGCCCATATAGGAGGGATCGCCAGCCCCAGCATTTT
cdr3_aa: CASPYRRDRQPQHF

clone_size: -
j_call: TRBJ1-5
d_call: -
v_call: TRBV7-2
cdr3_nt: TGTGCCAGCAGCTTAGGTCAGGGGCTAATGAGCAATCAGCCCCAGCATTTT
cdr3_aa: CASSLGQGLMSNQPQHF

clone_size: -
j_call: TRBJ1-1
d_call: -
v_call: TRBV6-2/TRBV6-3
cdr3_nt: TGTGCCAGCAGTTACTCAGGAGCTGCGAGCACTGAAGCTTTCTTT
cdr3_aa: CASSYSGAASTEAFF

clone_size: -
j_call: TRBJ2-6
d_call: -
v_call: TRBV11-2
cdr3_nt: TGTGCCAGCAGCTTAACCCCCCACGTGAGCTCTGGGGCCAACGTCCTGACTTTC
cdr3_aa: CASSLTPHVSSGANVLTF

clone_size: -
j_call: TRBJ2-1
d_call: TRBD2
v_call: TRBV5-4
cdr3_nt: TGTGCCAGCAGCGAAAGGGGCGGGAGGGCACTCAATGAGCAGTTCTTC
cdr3_aa: CASSERGGRALNEQFF

clone_size: -
j_call: TRBJ2-7
d_call: TRBD2
v_call: TRBV28
cdr3_nt: TGTGCCAGCAGTTTAAAGGCGGGAGTCGACGAGCAGTACTTC
cdr3_aa: CASSLKAGVDEQYF

clone_size: once
j_call: TRBJ2-2
d_call: -
v_call: TRBV7-2
cdr3_nt: TGTGCCAGCAGTTCAGCAGGGGTAGGGCACACCGGGGAGCTGTTTTTT
cdr3_aa: CASSSAGVGHTGELFF

clone_size: -
j_call: TRBJ2-4
d_call: -
v_call: TRBV19
cdr3_nt: TGTGCCAGTAGTAAGGGGCCAAGGGCACCCCTAGCCAAAAACATTCAGTACTTC
cdr3_aa: CASSKGPRAPLAKNIQYF

clone_size: few
j_call: TRBJ2-1
d_call: TRBD2
v_call: TRBV15
cdr3_nt: TGTGCCACCTCTAGGACTAGGTACAATGAGCAGTTCTTC
cdr3_aa: CATSRTRYNEQFF

clone_size: -
j_call: TRBJ1-6
d_call: -
v_call: TRBV21-1
cdr3_nt: TGTGCCAGCAGCAAAAATAACATCAGGTTCCCTTCACCCCTCCACTTT
cdr3_aa: CASSKNNIRFPSPLHF

clone_size: -
j_call: TRBJ2-2
d_call: TRBD1
v_call: TRBV4-1
cdr3_nt: TGCGCCAGCAGCCAAGATCCGACAGGGGGTAACACCGGGGAGCTGTTTTTT
cdr3_aa: CASSQDPTGGNTGELFF

clone_size: -
j_call: TRBJ2-3
d_call: -
v_call: TRBV9
cdr3_nt: TGTGCCAGCACCCCTTCCGGCCAAGCGACTCCTAGGACGCAGTATTTT
cdr3_aa: CASTPSGQATPRTQYF

clone_size: -
j_call: TRBJ1-5
d_call: -
v_call: TRBV5-4
cdr3_nt: TGTGCCAGCAGCATGTGGGGGGGTGGGGGCAATCAGCCCCAGCATTTT
cdr3_aa: CASSMWGGGGNQPQHF

clone_size: -
j_call: TRBJ2-1
d_call: -
v_call: TRBV5-4
cdr3_nt: TGTGCCAGCAGCTGGGGGAGGGGGGACTACAATGAGCAGTTCTTC
cdr3_aa: CASSWGRGDYNEQFF

clone_size: -
j_call: TRBJ2-1
d_call: -
v_call: TRBV9
cdr3_nt: TGTGCCAGCAGCCTAATTGGGGGGTTATACAATGAGCAGTTCTTC
cdr3_aa: CASSLIGGLYNEQFF

clone_size: few
j_call: TRBJ1-1
d_call: -
v_call: TRBV19
cdr3_nt: TGTGCCAGTAGTTTCAGGGGTGGCCAAAGATCGGGCACTGAAGCTTTCTTT
cdr3_aa: CASSFRGGQRSGTEAFF

clone_size: -
j_call: TRBJ2-1
d_call: -
v_call: TRBV7-2
cdr3_nt: TGTGCCAGCAGCTTATCACTTCTAGACTACAATGAGCAGTTCTTC
cdr3_aa: CASSLSLLDYNEQFF

clone_size: -
j_call: TRBJ1-6
d_call: TRBD1
v_call: TRBV28
cdr3_nt: TGTGCCAGCAGTCCCGGGACAGGCCAGGGCTATAATTCACCCCTCCACTTT
cdr3_aa: CASSPGTGQGYNSPLHF

clone_size: -
j_call: TRBJ2-1
d_call: -
v_call: TRBV15
cdr3_nt: TGTGCCACCAGCAGAGATCGCCTAGTACCCAATGAGCAGTTCTTC
cdr3_aa: CATSRDRLVPNEQFF

clone_size: -
j_call: TRBJ1-5
d_call: -
v_call: TRBV19
cdr3_nt: TGTGCCAGTTCCCTTACAGCAGGGGATGGTTGGCAGCCCCAGCATTTT
cdr3_aa: CASSLTAGDGWQPQHF

clone_size: -
j_call: TRBJ2-5
d_call: TRBD1
v_call: TRBV29-1
cdr3_nt: TGCAGCGCTCGGGACAGAATACAAGAGACCCAGTACTTC
cdr3_aa: CSARDRIQETQYF

clone_size: -
j_call: TRBJ1-3
d_call: -
v_call: TRBV7-9
cdr3_nt: TGTGCCAGCAGCTATAGCGCAGGCACTGGAAACACCATATATTTT
cdr3_aa: CASSYSAGTGNTIYF

clone_size: -
j_call: TRBJ2-3
d_call: -
v_call: TRBV9
cdr3_nt: TGTGCCAGCAGCGGGAGGGCAGATGCAGATACGCAGTATTTT
cdr3_aa: CASSGRADADTQYF

clone_size: few
j_call: TRBJ1-6
d_call: TRBD1
v_call: TRBV2
cdr3_nt: TGTGCCAGCAGGGGGACAGGTTGGACACCCCTCCACTTT
cdr3_aa: CASRGTGWTPLHF

clone_size: -
j_call: TRBJ2-2
d_call: -
v_call: TRBV5-1
cdr3_nt: TGCGCCAGCAGCTTGGAAGGGGAAGACACCGGGGAGCTGTTTTTT
cdr3_aa: CASSLEGEDTGELFF

clone_size: -
j_call: TRBJ1-6
d_call: -
v_call: TRBV7-9
cdr3_nt: TGTGCCAGCAGCTTAGACCAAGGGGACTATAATTCACCCCTCCACTTT
cdr3_aa: CASSLDQGDYNSPLHF

clone_size: -
j_call: TRBJ1-1
d_call: -
v_call: TRBV6-5
cdr3_nt: TGTGCCAGCAGGGCGGGAGGGGACACTGAAGCTTTCTTT
cdr3_aa: CASRAGGDTEAFF

clone_size: -
j_call: TRBJ1-1
d_call: -
v_call: TRBV7-8
cdr3_nt: TGTGCCAGCAGCCCAACGTTTGAGGAAGGGGCTGAAGCTTTCTTT
cdr3_aa: CASSPTFEEGAEAFF

clone_size: -
j_call: TRBJ1-1
d_call: -
v_call: TRBV7-2
cdr3_nt: TGTGCCAGCAGCTTACAACAGGAAGCTTTCTTT
cdr3_aa: CASSLQQEAFF

clone_size: -
j_call: TRBJ2-5
d_call: -
v_call: TRBV6-2/TRBV6-3
cdr3_nt: TGTGCCAGCAGTTACCGCCTCTCGGTACAAGAGACCCAGTACTTC
cdr3_aa: CASSYRLSVQETQYF

clone_size: -
j_call: TRBJ1-2
d_call: TRBD1
v_call: TRBV6-1
cdr3_nt: TGTGCCAGCAGTGAAGAGGCAGGGGGCATTGGCTACACCTTC
cdr3_aa: CASSEEAGGIGYTF

clone_size: -
j_call: TRBJ2-5
d_call: TRBD2
v_call: TRBV7-2
cdr3_nt: TGTGCCAGCAGCGGGGGGAATGGACTAGCGGCGGCGAGTGGGACCCAGTACTTC
cdr3_aa: CASSGGNGLAAASGTQYF

clone_size: few
j_call: TRBJ2-1
d_call: -
v_call: TRBV5-3
cdr3_nt: TGTGCCAGAAGCTTGGGGGTCCCAACTAGGTATGAGCAGTTCTTC
cdr3_aa: CARSLGVPTRYEQFF

clone_size: -
j_call: TRBJ2-7
d_call: -
v_call: TRBV19
cdr3_nt: TGTGCCAGTAGTAGTGCCGGGGGAGGATACGAGCAGTACTTC
cdr3_aa: CASSSAGGGYEQYF

clone_size: -
j_call: TRBJ1-2
d_call: -
v_call: TRBV3-1/TRBV3-2
cdr3_nt: TGTGCCAGCAGCCTCCTCAGGGCCCCTAACTATGGCTACACCTTC
cdr3_aa: CASSLLRAPNYGYTF

clone_size: -
j_call: TRBJ2-1
d_call: -
v_call: TRBV27
cdr3_nt: TGTGCCAGCAGTTTAGCGGGCACCGAAGCCAATGAGCAGTTCTTC
cdr3_aa: CASSLAGTEANEQFF

clone_size: -
j_call: TRBJ1-5
d_call: -
v_call: TRBV7-2
cdr3_nt: TGTGCCAGCAGCGCCCGTAGCTATCAGCCCCAGCATTTT
cdr3_aa: CASSARSYQPQHF

clone_size: -
j_call: TRBJ2-1
d_call: TRBD2
v_call: TRBV30
cdr3_nt: TGTGCCTGGAGGGCAAGCGGGGGGCCTAATGAGCAGTTCTTC
cdr3_aa: CAWRASGGPNEQFF

clone_size: -
j_call: TRBJ2-7
d_call: TRBD2
v_call: TRBV7-2
cdr3_nt: TGTGCCAGCAGCTTCAGCGGGGACCTCTCTTACGAGCAGTACTTC
cdr3_aa: CASSFSGDLSYEQYF